This T cell receptor beta chain was sequenced in a study of cytomegalovirus exposure and HLA in healthy donors. Points from the study as a whole: Through in vitro validation, a few CMV-associated chains were shown to be specific for CMV antigens. Among CMV-associated TCR beta chains, most appeared HLA-restricted in a later analysis.

This clone was counted a single time. Its antigen is not known. Use of 60 Vbeta and 13 Jbeta primers characterized the PCR. The protocol was immunoSEQ multiplex PCR, while the TCRdb copy is restricted to in-frame clones and leaves out a portion. The sample contains roughly 40,000 clones, about four fifths of which appear only once. In germline, CDR1 is SGHRS, CDR2 YFSETQ. Trimming removed 1 base from V and 3 bases from J; junction bases left unmatched: 2. The CDR3 has 14 amino acids. V gene TRBV5-1 combines with J gene TRBJ1-1; 8 bases agree with TRBD1. The sequence came from a woman aged 40 to 50 in good health and CMV-seronegative. Sequenced sample: PBMCs. CDR3 bases: TGCGCCAGCAGCTTGTCGGACAGGGACACTGAAGCTTTCTTT. Amino acids: CASSLSDRDTEAFF.